The T cell receptor (beta chain) under discussion was sequenced for a study of T cell repertoires in cytomegalovirus infection. The length of the CDR3 is 14 residues. V shed 4 bases and J shed 1 base, with 10 bases lying between them. CDR1 and CDR2 from the germline V gene are SNHLY and FYNNEI. General study points: Frequencies of public TCR beta families were cumulated, and this identified carriers of CMV plus the relevant HLA.

TCRdb reprocessed the reads with MiXCR, giving one entry per CDR3 protein. The repertoire holds hundreds of thousands of distinct CDR3 sequences, approximately 30% seen once, with about an eighth in the top ten. Comment on this clonotype: The antigen is unknown.

Sequenced: PBMCs. J is TRBJ1-1 and V is TRBV2; D might be TRBD1 (6 bases). This receptor was taken from a human donor in good health (CMV status not recorded). Some clones in this sample may be carry-over from other donors' samples. This CDR3 is CASSGLDRNTEAFF. The CDR3 DNA is TGTGCCAGCAGTGGCCTGGACAGGAACACTGAAGCTTTCTTT.